The 31 T cell receptor beta chains below come from one sample, sequenced in a study of tumor-infiltrating lymphocytes in primary liver carcinoma. A primer in the constant region served to generate TCR beta cDNA from approximately 460 ng of total RNA. Generation of the TCR beta libraries relied on three nested multiplex PCR rounds using slightly modified ARM-PCR. The first two PCR rounds used TRBV1-TRBV30 forward primers with a C-beta reverse primer, about 10 cycles each. TCRdb fed the multiplex PCR reads into MiXCR, producing one record per CDR3 protein. The table has more than 95,000 distinct CDR3 sequences, around 84% seen once; the top ten hold approximately 21%. Bulk tissue was left unsorted, and RNA and DNA were co-extracted from 20-30 mg of it. The sequenced sample consisted of liver tumor tissue from sampling region 3. As for subset: tumor region T3, left-lateral pole. These receptors were collected from a man in his forties with primary liver carcinoma and hepatitis B virus infection.

A single count supports this clonotype. The CDR3 spells CASRLREARTSGLSSYEQYF. The CDR3 DNA is TGTGCCAGCAGGTTGAGGGAGGCGAGGACTAGCGGACTCAGCTCCTACGAGCAGTACTTC. The chain carries TRBV11-2 and TRBJ2-7; TRBD2 agrees at 10 bases. The V gene's germline CDR1 is SGHAT and CDR2 FQNNGV. J was trimmed by 0 bases and V by 6 bases; bases with no gene match: 20. There are 20 residues in the CDR3.

Details on this clonotype: The germline gene is not matched at one end of the junction; a read error may be the cause. The chain carries TRBV15 and TRBJ2-1, with D possibly TRBD1 on 6 matching bases. Germline lookup yields CDR1 LNHNV and CDR2 YYDKDF (reference sequence). CDR3 size: 15 residues. The CDR3 sequence is CATSRVQGTYNEQFF. The CDR3 bases are TGTGCCACCAGCAGGGTACAGGGAACCTACAATGAACAGTTCTTC.

Notes on this clonotype: A much bigger clone sits one base away, suggesting this may be a read error. Because the CDR3 is missing its conserved closing phenylalanine or tryptophan, this is likely a read error. The chain carries TRBV2 and TRBJ1-5, with a possible D match to TRBD1 (5 bases). The germline V gene has CDR1 SNHLY and CDR2 FYNNEI. There are 14 residues in the CDR3. Trimming pared 0 bases from V and 7 bases from J, leaving 10 bases between. CDR3 sequence (DNA): TGTGCCAGCAGTGAAGCGCGGGGGAGCCAGCCCCAGCATCTT. This codes for CASSEARGSQPQHL.

V gene TRBV5-4 combines with J gene TRBJ2-2; 10 positions match TRBD2. Germline V gene sequence: CDR1 SGHNT, CDR2 YYREEE (reference sequence). Trimming cost V 4 bases and J 7 bases; bases outside gene matches: 10. The CDR3 has 16 amino acids. The CDR3 here is CASSPTELAGLGELFF. In nucleotides, the CDR3 is TGTGCCAGCAGCCCAACGGAACTAGCGGGACTCGGGGAGCTGTTTTTT.

On this clonotype itself: Sequence at one end of the junction differs from germline and may be a read error. The chain carries TRBV7-2 and TRBJ2-7, with a tentative D call TRBD2 (5 bases). CDR3 length: 15 amino acids. The germline V gene has CDR1 SGHTA and CDR2 FQGNSA. Written as DNA, the CDR3 is TGTGCCAGCAGCGGCGCACTAGGCCGCTCCCACGAGCAGTACTTC. It translates to CASSGALGRSHEQYF.

Turning to this clonotype: One base away lies a much larger clone, so this may be a sequencing read error. V usage is TRBV24-1 and J usage is TRBJ2-1; tentatively, D is TRBD2 (6 bases). The germline V gene has CDR1 KGHDR and CDR2 SFDVKD. Trimming took 3 bases from V and 0 from J, leaving 11 bases between them. The CDR3 sequence is 16 residues long. For the CDR3, the DNA is TGTGCCACCAGTGATCCTAACGGGAGCTCCTACAATGAGCAGTTCTTC. Protein: CATSDPNGSSYNEQFF.

The rearrangement uses TRBV6-1 and TRBJ2-3; a weak D match, TRBD1 (5 bases). The germline V gene has CDR1 MNHNS and CDR2 SASEGT. This CDR3 has 14 residues. Trimming removed 6 bases at V and 11 bases at J, with 21 bases between. CDR3 in amino acids: CASRWTDYSDRQYF. CDR3 coding DNA: TGTGCCAGCAGGTGGACGGATTACTCAGACAGGCAGTATTTT.

Points on this clonotype: Compared with germline, one end of the junction differs, possibly owing to a read error. CDR3 protein: CRVGSGWCMNTEAFF. The CDR3 DNA follows: TGTAGAGTTGGATCAGGGTGGTGTATGAACACTGAAGCTTTCTTT. This sequence joins TRBV29-1 and TRBJ1-1; a weak D match, TRBD1 (5 bases). The CDR3 is 15 residues long. Germline CDR1 and CDR2: SQVTM and ANQGSEA.

A remark on this clonotype: The junction shows a germline mismatch at one end, possibly a read error. The gene calls are TRBV4-2 and TRBJ2-1, with 9 nucleotides matching TRBD2. Per the germline V gene, CDR1 is LGHNA and CDR2 is YNFKEQ. CDR3 length: 16 residues. Here the CDR3 reads CTSSPYKTSGYNEQFF. The CDR3 DNA reads TGTACCAGCAGCCCCTATAAGACTAGCGGCTACAATGAGCAGTTCTTC.

Of note for this clonotype: At one of its ends the junction is not consistent with the germline gene, which may arise from a read error. V usage is TRBV28 and J usage is TRBJ1-3; a weak D match, TRBD1 (5 bases). Germline V CDR1 and CDR2: MDHEN, SYDVKM. The length of the CDR3 is 15 residues. The CDR3 nucleotides are TGTGCCAGCAACCCGGGGCGCGTCTCTGGAAACACCATATATTTC. It yields the protein CASNPGRVSGNTIYF.

A note on this clonotype: Germline is not matched at one junction end, which may reflect a read error. V gene TRBV11-2 combines with J gene TRBJ2-2; D is perhaps TRBD1 or TRBD2 (5 bases each). The germline CDR1 and CDR2 sequences are SGHAT and FQNNGV. This CDR3 has 17 amino acids. CDR3 DNA sequence: TGTGCCACCGGCCCGGGGCGGGCTGGGGAAAACACCGGGAAGCTGTTCTTT. Translation gives CATGPGRAGENTGKLFF.

This clonotype was observed many times. The chain carries TRBV28 and TRBJ2-3; D may be TRBD1 (6 bases). The CDR3 extends over 15 amino acids. The V gene's germline CDR1 is MDHEN and CDR2 SYDVKM. With 4 bases removed from V and 5 bases from J, the gap between germline ends came to 16 bases. This chain's CDR3 is CASSSIPPRGDTQYF. Here the CDR3 DNA reads TGTGCCAGCAGTTCCATACCCCCCAGGGGAGATACGCAGTATTTT.

To note about this clonotype: The junction does not match germline at one end; this may be a read error. The chain links TRBV29-1 to TRBJ2-7; D is perhaps TRBD2 (5 bases). Germline lookup yields CDR1 SQVTM and CDR2 ANQGSEA. The CDR3 totals 10 residues. The CDR3 DNA sequence: TGCAGTGTTGGTAGCGACGAGCAGTACTTC. This gives the protein CSVGSDEQYF.

About this clonotype: The CDR3 does not end in the conserved phenylalanine or tryptophan, so this is likely a read error. The rearrangement joins TRBV4-3 to TRBJ1-6; TRBD1 agrees at 10 bases. Germline V gene lookup returns CDR1 LGHNA and CDR2 YSLEER. The CDR3 is 16 amino acids. The J segment lost 11 bases and the V segment lost 8 bases, leaving 15 bases of the junction unmatched. CDR3 region: CASRSWDRGRNPPLHY. The CDR3 DNA reads TGCGCCAGCCGCTCCTGGGACAGGGGAAGGAATCCACCCCTCCACTAT.

V is TRBV11-2 and J is TRBJ2-3; 7 bases are a match to TRBD2. The germline V gene encodes CDR1 SGHAT and CDR2 FQNNGV. J lost 6 bases, V lost 5 bases, and 14 bases had no gene match. This CDR3 region has 16 residues. The CDR3, as DNA: TGTGCCAGCAGCCTTGAAACTGGGAGGGTCGGGGATACGCAGTATTTT. This sequence encodes CASSLETGRVGDTQYF.

Only one count was recorded for this clonotype. At one end the junction does not follow the germline gene, possibly because of a read error. The chain carries TRBV6-6 and TRBJ2-5; D unresolved. The CDR3 loop spans 11 amino acids. The V gene's germline CDR1 is MNHNY and CDR2 SVGAGI (reference sequence). The CDR3 is CASIYKETQYF. The CDR3 DNA follows: TGTGCCAGCATTTACAAAGAGACCCAATACTTC.

Regarding this clonotype: The germline gene is not matched at one end of the junction; a read error may be the cause. The chain combines TRBV11-3 with TRBJ1-1; D remains ambiguous. CDR3 size: 14 residues. Germline V gives CDR1 SGHNT, CDR2 YENEEA. DNA of the CDR3: TGTACCAGCAGCCAGGACGGCTTGAACACCGAAGCTTTCTTT. Translated, it gives CTSSQDGLNTEAFF.

The V and J genes are TRBV19 and TRBJ1-5; possible D gene TRBD1, 6 bases. The V gene lost 6 bases and the J gene lost 6 bases, with 18 bases spanning the gap. This CDR3 spans 15 amino acids. Germline V gene lookup returns CDR1 LNHDA and CDR2 SQIVND (reference sequence). The CDR3 region has the DNA TGTGCCAGTAGGAGGGGGGGACTGGAAGGTCAGCCCCAGCATTTT. Translation gives CASRRGGLEGQPQHF.

About this clonotype itself: At one boundary the junction diverges from the germline segment, which might be a read error. The chain carries TRBV11-1 and TRBJ2-3; tentatively, D is TRBD2 (6 bases). The germline V gene has CDR1 SGHAT and CDR2 FQDESV (reference sequence). This CDR3 has 13 residues. For the CDR3, the DNA is TGTGCCAGCAGCTCGGGGGACCGAGATACGCAGTACTTT. It codes for CASSSGDRDTQYF.

With respect to this clonotype: The junction differs from germline at one of its ends, possibly a read error. The CDR3 here is CVSSYGLPTERYF. CDR3 coding DNA: TGTGTCAGCAGTTACGGACTACCAACCGAGCGGTACTTC. This chain connects TRBV6-2 or TRBV6-3 to TRBJ2-7; tentative D call: TRBD2 (6 bases). CDR3 length: 13 amino acids. The germline V gene has CDR1 MNHEY and CDR2 SVGEGT.

About this clonotype: One end of the junction varies from germline; a read error may be responsible. The chain links TRBV6-6 to TRBJ1-1, with 8 bases matching TRBD1. The CDR3 is made up of 13 amino acids. Germline values: CDR1 MNHNY, CDR2 SVGAGI (reference sequence). In DNA form, the CDR3 reads TGTACCAGAAGCACAGGGGGGACTACTGGAGCTTTCTTT. It is translated as CTRSTGGTTGAFF.

On this clonotype: An end of the junction does not agree with germline; a read error may underlie this. The chain recombines TRBV29-1 with TRBJ1-1, with D possibly TRBD1 on 5 matching bases. CDR1 and CDR2 from the germline V gene are SQVTM and ANQGSEA. The CDR3 extends over 11 amino acids. The CDR3 DNA sequence: TGTAGCGTGCGGGGCGGCACTGGAGCTTCCTTT. Translated, it gives CSVRGGTGASF.

By sample fraction, this clonotype is medium-sized. The rearrangement uses TRBV10-3 and TRBJ2-1; 13 bases line up with TRBD2. V lost 6 bases to trimming and J lost 3 bases; unmatched junction nucleotides: 5. In germline, CDR1 is ENHRY, CDR2 SYGVKD. The CDR3 runs to 16 residues. The CDR3 nucleotides read TGTGCCATCAGCCCGGGACTAGCGGGGAACTACAATGAGCAGTTCTTC. Its protein product is CAISPGLAGNYNEQFF.

About this clonotype: Just one base apart from a much larger clone, this may be a read error. The chain has TRBV30 and TRBJ1-5; tentatively, D is TRBD1 (5 bases). Germline V gene lookup returns CDR1 GTSNPN and CDR2 SVGIG (reference sequence). The CDR3 runs 15 residues. The CDR3 loop is CVWSVPGHSNQPQHF. CDR3 DNA: TGTGTCTGGAGTGTACCTGGACATAGCAATCAGCCCCAGCATTTT.

Of note for this clonotype: One end of the junction does not line up with germline, which may come from a read error. The chain combines TRBV4-1 with TRBJ1-1; no clear D. Germline-derived CDR1 and CDR2 are MGHRA and YSYEKL. CDR3 length: 14 residues. This CDR3 reads CVSSQDPRAGGAFF. The DNA of the CDR3 is TGCGTCAGCAGCCAAGACCCGCGGGCGGGTGGAGCTTTCTTT.

A remark on this clonotype: Germline is not matched at one junction end, which may reflect a read error. V gene TRBV5-5 combines with J gene TRBJ1-5; D ambiguous. The CDR3 is made up of 13 amino acids. Germline V gene sequence: CDR1 SGHKS, CDR2 YYEKEE (reference sequence). Here the CDR3 DNA reads TGTGCCAGTAGCTCAATCATCAATCAGCCCCAGCATTTT. Its protein product is CASSSIINQPQHF.

A note on this clonotype: It may be a read error: a sequence one base away is much more abundant. The chain recombines TRBV5-1 with TRBJ2-2; tentative D call: TRBD1 (5 bases). Deletions cut 0 bases from V and 7 bases from J, with 16 bases between. The CDR3 totals 16 residues. Germline loops: CDR1 SGHRS, CDR2 YFSETQ. The CDR3 here is CASSLVGRALDGELFF. The CDR3, as DNA: TGCGCCAGCAGCTTGGTGGGCAGGGCCCTTGACGGGGAGCTGTTTTTT.

Comments on this clonotype: The junction does not match germline at one end; this may be a read error. V gene TRBV7-9 combines with J gene TRBJ1-1; maybe TRBD1 (5 bases). The CDR3 is 14 residues long. Germline V gives CDR1 SEHNR, CDR2 FQNEAQ (reference sequence). The CDR3 DNA reads as TGTGCCAGCATCTTAGCGGGGGGAGACACTGAAGCTTTCTTT. This codes for CASILAGGDTEAFF.

This clonotype turned up a few times. A much larger clone sits a single nucleotide away, making a read error possible. J is TRBJ1-2 and V is TRBV5-1; D might be TRBD1 (5 bases). CDR3 length equals 15 residues. From germline, CDR1 is SGHRS and CDR2 YFSETQ. The CDR3 spells CVSSLKFGHQGGYTF. CDR3 sequence (DNA): TGCGTCAGCAGCTTGAAGTTCGGGCATCAGGGCGGCTACACCTTC.

The chain has TRBV6-2 or TRBV6-3 and TRBJ2-7; tentatively, D is TRBD2 (5 bases). The CDR3 extends over 14 amino acids. V was shortened by 5 bases and J by 2 bases, with 13 bases between the two germline ends. Germline CDR1 and CDR2: MNHEY and SVGEGT. The DNA of the CDR3 is TGTGCCAGCAGTATTTCGTGGAGGACCTACGAGCAGTACTTC. Residues: CASSISWRTYEQYF.

For this clonotype: A junction boundary mismatches the germline segment, possibly from a read error. V usage is TRBV29-1 and J usage is TRBJ2-3, with 10 bases identical to TRBD1. The germline V gene encodes CDR1 SQVTM and CDR2 ANQGSEA. There are 14 residues in the CDR3. CDR3 sequence: CNVSGTGASDTQYF. The CDR3 region has the DNA TGCAACGTTTCCGGGACAGGGGCGTCAGATACACAATATTTT.